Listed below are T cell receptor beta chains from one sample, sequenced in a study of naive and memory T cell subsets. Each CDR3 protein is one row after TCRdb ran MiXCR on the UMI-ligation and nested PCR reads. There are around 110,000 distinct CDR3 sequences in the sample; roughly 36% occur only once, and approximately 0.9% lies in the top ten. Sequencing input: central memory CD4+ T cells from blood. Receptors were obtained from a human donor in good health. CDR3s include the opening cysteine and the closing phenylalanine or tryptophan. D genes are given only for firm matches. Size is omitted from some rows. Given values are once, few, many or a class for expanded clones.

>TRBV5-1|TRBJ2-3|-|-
CASSWGAGTISTDTQYF
TGCGCCAGCAGCTGGGGGGCAGGGACCATTAGCACAGATACGCAGTATTTT
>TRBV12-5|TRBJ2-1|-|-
CASGSWTEPNNEQFF
TGTGCTAGTGGTTCGTGGACGGAACCAAACAATGAGCAGTTCTTC
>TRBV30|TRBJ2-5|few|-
CAWSVGSNQETQYF
TGTGCCTGGAGTGTGGGAAGCAACCAAGAGACCCAGTACTTC
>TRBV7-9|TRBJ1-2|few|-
CASSLADAGGYTF
TGTGCCAGCAGCTTAGCGGATGCAGGCGGCTACACCTTC
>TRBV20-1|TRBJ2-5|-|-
CSGRSDRGGETQYF
TGCAGTGGTAGATCGGACCGGGGCGGAGAGACCCAGTACTTC
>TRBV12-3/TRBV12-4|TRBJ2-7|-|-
CASCGDSYEQYF
TGTGCTAGCTGCGGGGATTCCTACGAGCAGTACTTC
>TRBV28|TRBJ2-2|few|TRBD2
CASRRAGSTGELFF
TGTGCCAGCAGGCGAGCGGGATCCACCGGGGAGCTGTTTTTT
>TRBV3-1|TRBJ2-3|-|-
CASSQIDTGTQYF
TGTGCCAGCAGCCAAATCGATACGGGTACGCAGTATTTT
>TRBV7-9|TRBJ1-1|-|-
CASSLPTVNTEAFF
TGTGCCAGCAGCTTACCGACCGTGAACACTGAAGCTTTCTTT
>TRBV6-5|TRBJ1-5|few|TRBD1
CASSGDRTQPQHF
TGTGCCAGCAGTGGGGACAGGACTCAGCCCCAGCATTTT
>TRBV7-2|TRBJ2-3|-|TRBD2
CASSLEGLAGVPQYF
TGTGCCAGCAGCTTGGAGGGACTAGCGGGAGTCCCGCAGTATTTT
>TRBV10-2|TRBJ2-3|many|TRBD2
CASGLGTDTQYF
TGCGCCAGCGGACTAGGCACAGATACGCAGTATTTT
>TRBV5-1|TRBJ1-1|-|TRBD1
CASSASTGGGGGEAFF
TGCGCCAGCAGCGCCTCGACAGGGGGCGGCGGAGGGGAAGCTTTCTTT
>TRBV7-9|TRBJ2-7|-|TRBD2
CASSAAGTSYEQYF
TGTGCCAGCAGCGCTGCCGGGACTAGCTACGAGCAGTACTTC
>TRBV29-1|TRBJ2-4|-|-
CSVRVWGAGNIQYF
TGCAGCGTGCGGGTATGGGGGGCTGGAAACATTCAGTACTTC
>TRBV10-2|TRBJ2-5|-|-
CATSRQRQETQYF
TGCGCCACCTCCAGACAGCGCCAAGAGACCCAGTACTTC
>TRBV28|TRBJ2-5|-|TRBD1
CASSTVGDSQETQYF
TGTGCCAGCAGTACAGTCGGGGACAGCCAAGAGACCCAGTACTTC
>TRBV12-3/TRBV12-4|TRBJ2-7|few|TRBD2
CASSLGLAGAYEQYF
TGTGCCAGCAGCCTCGGACTAGCGGGGGCGTACGAGCAGTACTTC
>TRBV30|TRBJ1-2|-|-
CAWSEQLGSYGYTF
TGTGCCTGGAGTGAACAACTTGGATCCTATGGCTACACCTTC
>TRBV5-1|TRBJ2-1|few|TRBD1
CASSSDGQGNRNEQFF
TGCGCCAGCAGCTCAGACGGACAGGGGAATAGGAATGAGCAGTTCTTC
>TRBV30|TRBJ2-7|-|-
CAWSDPTGGYSEQYF
TGTGCCTGGAGTGACCCAACCGGGGGATACTCCGAGCAGTACTTC
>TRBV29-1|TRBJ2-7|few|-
CSVAGLSLSSSYEQYF
TGCAGCGTTGCAGGGTTGTCTCTATCCTCCTCCTACGAGCAGTACTTC
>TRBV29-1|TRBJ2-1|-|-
CSATGMGYNEQFF
TGCAGCGCCACAGGGATGGGGTACAATGAGCAGTTCTTC